This T cell receptor beta chain emerged from a study of siplizumab effects on memory and regulatory T cells. Overall study findings and caveats: Just a small share of alloreactive clones was traced back to unstimulated subsets. Proliferating CD4+ or CD8+ clones, roughly 75-97% of them, lacked an assignable naive or memory phenotype. Memory cells that were CD4+ and unstimulated gave rise to alloreactive sequences, which siplizumab significantly reduced. Confirmation was lacking for the suppressive function of proliferating Tregs derived from siplizumab cultures.

Worth noting for this clone: Its antigen remains unidentified.

This table comes from immunoSEQ multiplex PCR, and its TCRdb copy is limited to in-frame clones, with some not included. The top ten hold approximately 1.3% of the sample, which has roughly 120,000 clones, approximately 92% seen once. Germline values: CDR1 KGHSH, CDR2 LQKENI. V was pared by 1 base and J by 4 bases, with 13 bases between. The CDR3 extends over 15 amino acids. What was sequenced was CD4+ T cells sorted from blood. The sequence came from a human donor in good health. The chain combines TRBV18 with TRBJ1-1; possible D gene TRBD1, 6 bases. CDR3: CASSPQGVEGTEAFF. The DNA of the CDR3 is TGTGCCAGCTCACCACAGGGGGTAGAGGGCACTGAAGCTTTCTTT.